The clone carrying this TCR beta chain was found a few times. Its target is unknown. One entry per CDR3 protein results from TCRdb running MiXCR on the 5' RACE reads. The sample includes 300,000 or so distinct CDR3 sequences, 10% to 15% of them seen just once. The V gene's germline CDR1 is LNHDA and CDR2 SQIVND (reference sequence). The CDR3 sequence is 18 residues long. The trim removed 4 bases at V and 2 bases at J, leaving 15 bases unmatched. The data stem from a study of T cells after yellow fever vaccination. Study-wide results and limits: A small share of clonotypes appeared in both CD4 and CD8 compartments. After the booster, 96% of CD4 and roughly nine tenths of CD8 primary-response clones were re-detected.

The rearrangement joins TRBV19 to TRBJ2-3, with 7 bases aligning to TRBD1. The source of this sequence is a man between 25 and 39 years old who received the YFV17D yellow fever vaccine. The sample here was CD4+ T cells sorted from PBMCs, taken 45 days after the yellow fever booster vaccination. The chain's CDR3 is CASSKDRRRAESTDTQYF. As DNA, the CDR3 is TGTGCCAGTAGTAAGGACAGGCGAAGGGCCGAGTCCACAGATACGCAGTATTTT.